A single sample gave rise to the 18 T cell receptor beta chains below, sequenced in a study of cytomegalovirus exposure and HLA in healthy donors (dated 2017 in TCRdb). The library was prepared using the immunoSEQ multiplex PCR assay. For the multiplex PCR, a mixture combining 60 forward primers for TCR Vbeta segments and 13 reverse primers for TCR Jbeta segments was used. The table comes from immuneACCESS by way of TCRdb, which keeps in-frame sequences with V and J called. Part of the clones is missing from these tables; in studies checked, under half for an unresolved V gene and the rest for unknown reasons. A total of about 110,000 clones appear in this sample, approximately 70% of them only once. 3.8% of the sample is in the top ten clones. The sequencing input was PBMCs. The origin of the receptors is a man aged 25-40 years in good health and CMV-seropositive.

A note on this clone: This specimen includes other DNA sequences encoding the same CDR3. The chain carries TRBV7-9 and TRBJ1-1; no firm D call. CDR3 length: 14 amino acids. Germline-derived CDR1 and CDR2 are SEHNR and FQNEAQ (reference sequence). V lost 1 base and J 2 bases, leaving 8 bases between the germline ends. The CDR3 protein is CASSLGTGNTEAFF. The CDR3 DNA reads TGTGCCAGCAGCTTAGGGACGGGAAACACTGAAGCTTTCTTT.

The chain carries TRBV19 and TRBJ2-1; perhaps TRBD1 as D (5 bases). Germline values: CDR1 LNHDA, CDR2 SQIVND (reference sequence). The CDR3 sequence is 10 residues long. V was cut by 9 bases and J by 10 bases, with 10 bases left in between. The CDR3 DNA is TGTGCCAGCCTTAGGGGCGAGCAGTTCTTC. Residues: CASLRGEQFF.

The chain's CDR3 is CASSPLAEQYF. The CDR3 DNA reads as TGTGCCAGCAGTCCTCTAGCTGAGCAGTACTTC. V usage is TRBV6-6 and J usage is TRBJ2-7; D is possibly TRBD2 (5 bases). This CDR3 contains 11 residues. Trimming left V 5 bases short and J 7 bases short, with 9 bases between. Germline CDR1 is MNHNY and CDR2 is SVGAGI (reference sequence).

There are a few counts of this clone. The J gene is TRBJ2-5, the V gene TRBV5-1, with TRBD2 matching 15 bases. Germline CDR1 and CDR2: SGHRS and YFSETQ. J lost 2 bases, V lost 3 bases, and 5 bases had no gene match. This CDR3 is 17 amino acids long. CDR3 amino acids: CASSSGTSGGIQETQYF. The CDR3 DNA reads TGCGCCAGCAGCTCCGGGACTAGCGGGGGGATTCAAGAGACCCAGTACTTC.

The chain carries TRBV5-6 and TRBJ2-7; 9 nucleotides line up with TRBD1. The germline V gene has CDR1 SGHDT and CDR2 YYEEEE. This CDR3 has 14 residues. The V and J ends lost 3 bases and 6 bases, in that order; junction bases with no gene match: 7. In DNA, the CDR3 is TGTGCCAGCAGCTACGCGACAGGGGGTCGCGAGCAGTACTTC. Its protein product is CASSYATGGREQYF. Together with reference TRBV5-6 and TRBJ2-7, the CDR3 gives the full variable domain: DAGVTQSPTHLIKTRGQQVTLRCSPKSGHDTVSWYQQALGQGPQFIFQYYEEEERQRGNFPDRFSGHQFPNYSSELNVNALLLGDSALYLCASSYATGGREQYFGPGTRLTVT.

This clone was seen more than once but under ten times. V gene TRBV7-9 combines with J gene TRBJ1-1; no clear D. Germline V CDR1 and CDR2: SEHNR, FQNEAQ (reference sequence). This CDR3 contains 12 residues. Trimming shortened V by 8 bases and J by 12 bases, and 19 bases separated the two germline ends. The DNA of the CDR3 is TGTGCCAGCGGACGTGGGGAGGAGTCGCCTTTCTTT. Amino acids: CASGRGEESPFF.

V is TRBV11-2 and J is TRBJ2-1; 12 bases are shared with TRBD1. The CDR3 sequence is 15 residues long. Germline V gene data show CDR1 as SGHAT and CDR2 as FQNNGV. V shed 6 bases and J 9 bases; nucleotides not matched to a gene: 9. The CDR3 DNA follows: TGTGCCAGCAGGGGACAGGGGGCGCAAGTAAGTGAGCAGTTCTTC. It specifies CASRGQGAQVSEQFF. The complete variable domain, with remaining parts taken from reference TRBV11-2 and TRBJ2-1, reads EAGVAQSPRYKIIEKRQSVAFWCNPISGHATLYWYQQILGQGPKLLIQFQNNGVVDDSQLPKDRFSAERLKGVDSTLKIQPAKLEDSAVYLCASRGQGAQVSEQFFGPGTRLTVL.

The chain employs TRBV5-6 and TRBJ1-6; D is possibly TRBD1 (6 bases). There are 14 residues in the CDR3. Trimming removed 4 bases from V and 7 bases from J, with 12 bases in between. The germline V gene has CDR1 SGHDT and CDR2 YYEEEE. The CDR3 DNA follows: TGTGCCAGCAGCGGACAGAATCGGAATTCACCCCTCCACTTT. It translates to CASSGQNRNSPLHF.

This chain links TRBV6-5 with TRBJ1-2, with D possibly matching TRBD1 (5 bases). Germline CDR1 is MNHEY and CDR2 is SVGAGI. The ends were cut back, 4 bases at V and 2 bases at J, with 8 bases in the middle. The CDR3 length is 13 residues. CDR3 nucleotides: TGTGCCAGCAGTTCACAGGCCAACTATGGCTACACCTTC. Protein sequence: CASSSQANYGYTF.

V usage is TRBV5-4 and J usage is TRBJ1-4; D gene uncertain. The CDR3 is 14 amino acids. The ends were cut back, 4 bases at V and 7 bases at J, with 14 bases in the middle. CDR1 is SGHNT and CDR2 is YYREEE in the germline V gene (reference sequence). CDR3 protein: CASSAAGRLEKLFF. CDR3 coding DNA: TGTGCCAGCAGCGCCGCGGGCCGACTTGAAAAACTGTTTTTT.

The chain combines TRBV2 with TRBJ2-5; 8 bases are a match to TRBD1. The J call may be wrong; the DNA end is better matched by TRBJ2-7. CDR3 length equals 13 residues. The germline CDR1 and CDR2 sequences are SNHLY and FYNNEI. In nucleotides, the CDR3 is TGTGCCTGGACTCCGGACAGGGTAAACGAGCAGTACTTC. This codes for CAWTPDRVNEQYF.

Turning to this clone: Other DNA sequences in the same sample also yield this CDR3. The rearrangement uses TRBV14 and TRBJ1-2, with D possibly TRBD1 on 6 matching bases. From germline, CDR1 is SGHDN and CDR2 FVKESK. V was shortened by 0 bases and J by 4 bases, with 6 bases between the two germline ends. The CDR3 is made up of 13 amino acids. DNA of the CDR3: TGTGCCAGCAGCCAAGACAGGGGCTATGGCTACACCTTC. Amino acids: CASSQDRGYGYTF. The full variable domain, its missing parts supplied by reference TRBV14 and TRBJ1-2, is EAGVTQFPSHSVIEKGQTVTLRCDPISGHDNLYWYRRVMGKEIKFLLHFVKESKQDESGMPNNRFLAERTGGTYSTLKVQPAELEDSGVYFCASSQDRGYGYTFGSGTRLTVV.

This rearrangement joins TRBV13 to TRBJ2-3, with TRBD1 as a possible D gene (5 bases). V lost 5 bases and J 11 bases, leaving 14 bases between the germline ends. CDR3 size: 12 residues. Per germline, CDR1 PRHDT and CDR2 FYEKMQ (reference sequence). CDR3 sequence reads: CASSPWQGRQYF. The DNA of the CDR3 is TGTGCCAGCAGCCCCTGGCAGGGCAGGCAGTATTTT.

The rearrangement uses TRBV5-1 and TRBJ2-5; D not certain. V was shortened by 2 bases and J by 5 bases, with 10 bases between the two germline ends. CDR3 size: 13 residues. Looked up from germline, CDR1 is SGHRS and CDR2 is YFSETQ. CDR3 sequence reads: CASSFRAEETQYF. The CDR3 DNA reads TGCGCCAGCAGCTTTCGAGCCGAGGAGACCCAGTACTTC.

The chain combines TRBV10-2 with TRBJ2-5, with 9 bases lining up with TRBD2. Germline CDR1 reads WSHSY; CDR2 reads SAAADI. V was pared by 7 bases and J by 5 bases, with 11 bases of the junction left unmatched. This CDR3 region has 15 residues. The CDR3 is CASTPAGAGGETQYF. The DNA of the CDR3 is TGCGCCAGCACCCCTGCGGGGGCGGGAGGGGAGACCCAGTACTTC.

The chain's CDR3 is CASSLLAGGLTDTQYF. The CDR3 DNA is TGCGCCAGCAGCTTACTAGCGGGGGGACTGACAGATACGCAGTATTTT. This chain connects TRBV5-1 to TRBJ2-3, with 12 bases matching TRBD2. The CDR3 spans 16 residues. Germline V gene data show CDR1 as SGHRS and CDR2 as YFSETQ. J lost 3 bases, V lost 2 bases, and 4 bases had no gene match.

The chain links TRBV6-1 to TRBJ1-6; 9 positions match TRBD1. The CDR3 is made up of 14 amino acids. Germline lookup yields CDR1 MNHNS and CDR2 SASEGT. With 7 bases clipped from V and 7 bases from J, the junction kept 5 bases outside the gene matches. The CDR3 DNA reads as TGTGCCAGCACCCTGACAGGGGGGAATTCACCCCTCCACTTT. This translates into CASTLTGGNSPLHF.

The chain uses TRBV4-1 and TRBJ2-1, with 9 bases fitting TRBD1. CDR1 and CDR2 (germline): MGHRA, YSYEKL. The CDR3 length is 15 residues. V lost 4 bases and J lost 4; bases outside the gene matches: 5. The CDR3 sequence is CASSLRDRAYNEQFF. CDR3 bases: TGCGCCAGCAGCCTCCGGGACAGGGCTTACAATGAGCAGTTCTTC.